This TCR beta chain was sequenced during a study of technical replicates of blood from a handful of donors. Data came from immunoSEQ multiplex PCR; TCRdb stores just in-frame clones and leaves some out. The sample has 45,000 to 55,000 clones; roughly 92% are singletons. Germline V gene data show CDR1 as SGDLS and CDR2 as YYNGEE. V lost 0 bases, J lost 4 bases, and 5 bases stayed unmatched. This CDR3 region has 16 residues. The chain has TRBV9 and TRBJ2-3; TRBD2 matches at 10 bases. The specimen sequenced was T cells isolated from PBMCs. The TCR was taken from a human donor in good health. The CDR3 protein is CASSVGLAGDSDTQYF. The CDR3 nucleotides are TGTGCCAGCAGCGTAGGCCTAGCGGGGGATTCAGATACGCAGTATTTT.